A single TCR beta chain is shown here with its context. Its cognate antigen is unknown. An end of the junction differs from the germline gene, which may be a read error. The data were taken from a study of tumor-infiltrating lymphocytes in primary liver carcinoma. The study, taken as a whole, reports: Researchers report that only about 7-25% of top clones turned up in all five tumor regions.

Unsorted bulk tissue of about 18-34 mg yielded co-extracted RNA and DNA. Germline-derived CDR1 and CDR2 are SGHAT and FQDESV (reference sequence). This CDR3 has 17 amino acids. TCR beta cDNA came from approximately 0.55 ug total RNA, primed with a constant-region primer. Libraries of TCR beta came from three nested multiplex PCR rounds with slightly modified ARM-PCR. Both of the initial two PCR rounds ran for approximately 11 cycles and employed TRBV1-TRBV30 forward primers alongside a C-beta reverse primer. TCRdb processed the multiplex PCR reads anew with MiXCR; each CDR3 protein has one entry. The table shows about 50,000 distinct CDR3 sequences, with 70% to 80% occurring only once.

This TCR derives from a man between 40 and 49 years old with primary liver carcinoma and hepatitis B virus infection. What was sequenced was liver tumor tissue from sampling region 5. Subset here: tumor region T5, tumor centre. The chain combines TRBV11-1 with TRBJ2-7; a weak D match, TRBD2 (5 bases). The CDR3 protein is CVSSLGPAGESSYEQNF. The CDR3 DNA sequence: TGTGTCAGCAGCTTAGGGCCGGCGGGCGAAAGCTCCTACGAGCAGAACTTC.